A selection of T cell receptor beta chains follows, all from one sample in a study of early T cells in non-severe SARS-CoV-2 infection. TCRdb reanalysed the 5' RACE reads using MiXCR and keeps one entry per CDR3 protein. The repertoire has some 80,000 distinct CDR3 sequences, roughly 13% of them found once; the top ten carry 1.4%. The sequencing sample was made of whole blood. All receptors come from an adult who was a healthcare worker with PCR-confirmed SARS-CoV-2 infection or an uninfected control (not recorded which). Both conserved end residues are part of each CDR3. The D gene is left open where the match is weak. The size field is filled for only some rows; it gives once, few, many or a size class.

abundance: .; j_gene: TRBJ1-5; v_gene: TRBV5-1; d_gene: .; CDR3aa: CASSLGADQPQHF; CDR3nt: TGCGCCAGCAGCTTGGGGGCCGATCAGCCCCAGCATTTT
abundance: many; j_gene: TRBJ2-1; v_gene: TRBV7-6; d_gene: TRBD2; CDR3aa: CASSASGGALEQFF; CDR3nt: TGTGCCAGCAGCGCTAGCGGGGGGGCGCTTGAGCAGTTCTTC
abundance: .; j_gene: TRBJ2-5; v_gene: TRBV29-1; d_gene: TRBD1; CDR3aa: CSVPGQGDQYF; CDR3nt: TGCAGCGTTCCGGGACAGGGTGACCAGTACTTC
abundance: few; j_gene: TRBJ2-5; v_gene: TRBV10-1; d_gene: .; CDR3aa: CASSESGRETQYF; CDR3nt: TGCGCCAGCAGTGAGTCAGGGCGGGAGACCCAGTACTTC
abundance: .; j_gene: TRBJ2-3; v_gene: TRBV6-4; d_gene: TRBD2; CDR3aa: CASSGLAGASTDTQYF; CDR3nt: TGTGCCAGCAGTGGATTAGCGGGGGCCTCCACAGATACGCAGTATTTT
abundance: many; j_gene: TRBJ1-1; v_gene: TRBV5-1; d_gene: .; CDR3aa: CASRGTANTEAFF; CDR3nt: TGCGCCAGCAGAGGGACGGCGAACACTGAAGCTTTCTTT
abundance: many; j_gene: TRBJ1-1; v_gene: TRBV20-1; d_gene: .; CDR3aa: CSAHARGRAEAFF; CDR3nt: TGCAGTGCTCATGCCAGGGGCCGGGCTGAAGCTTTCTTT
abundance: few; j_gene: TRBJ2-3; v_gene: TRBV20-1; d_gene: TRBD2; CDR3aa: CSARVRLAGDFGTQYF; CDR3nt: TGCAGTGCTAGAGTTAGGCTAGCGGGGGACTTTGGTACGCAGTATTTT
abundance: few; j_gene: TRBJ2-7; v_gene: TRBV20-1; d_gene: TRBD2; CDR3aa: CSARGLAGGDSGEQYF; CDR3nt: TGCAGTGCTAGGGGACTAGCGGGGGGGGATAGCGGCGAGCAGTACTTC
abundance: many; j_gene: TRBJ2-5; v_gene: TRBV11-2; d_gene: .; CDR3aa: CASSLVVLETQYF; CDR3nt: TGTGCCAGCAGCTTAGTGGTGTTGGAGACCCAGTACTTC
abundance: few; j_gene: TRBJ2-1; v_gene: TRBV20-1; d_gene: TRBD2; CDR3aa: CSARDPLAGDNEQFF; CDR3nt: TGCAGTGCTAGAGATCCCCTAGCGGGGGACAATGAGCAGTTCTTC
abundance: many; j_gene: TRBJ2-2; v_gene: TRBV6-1; d_gene: .; CDR3aa: CASREWVMNTGELFF; CDR3nt: TGTGCCAGCAGGGAATGGGTGATGAACACCGGGGAGCTGTTTTTT
abundance: many; j_gene: TRBJ2-1; v_gene: TRBV9; d_gene: .; CDR3aa: CASSVGDGTYYNEQFF; CDR3nt: TGTGCCAGCAGCGTAGGGGACGGGACATACTACAATGAGCAGTTCTTC
abundance: .; j_gene: TRBJ2-3; v_gene: TRBV6-5; d_gene: TRBD2; CDR3aa: CASSYGAAGGKTDTQYF; CDR3nt: TGTGCCAGCAGTTACGGGGCAGCGGGGGGCAAAACAGATACGCAGTATTTT
abundance: few; j_gene: TRBJ2-1; v_gene: TRBV30; d_gene: TRBD2; CDR3aa: CAWNKVGGGASYNEQFF; CDR3nt: TGTGCCTGGAACAAAGTAGGCGGGGGGGCATCCTACAATGAGCAGTTCTTC
abundance: many; j_gene: TRBJ1-1; v_gene: TRBV20-1; d_gene: .; CDR3aa: CSASWGNMNTEAFF; CDR3nt: TGCAGTGCTAGTTGGGGGAATATGAACACTGAAGCTTTCTTT
abundance: few; j_gene: TRBJ1-2; v_gene: TRBV20-1; d_gene: .; CDR3aa: CSAGLPGLNYGYTF; CDR3nt: TGCAGTGCGGGATTACCGGGCCTTAACTATGGCTACACCTTC
abundance: few; j_gene: TRBJ2-1; v_gene: TRBV12-3/TRBV12-4; d_gene: TRBD2; CDR3aa: CASSWLADSYNEQFF; CDR3nt: TGTGCCAGCAGTTGGCTAGCGGACTCCTACAATGAGCAGTTCTTC
abundance: few; j_gene: TRBJ2-3; v_gene: TRBV5-1; d_gene: .; CDR3aa: CASSLDSDTQYF; CDR3nt: TGCGCCAGCAGCTTGGACTCTGATACGCAGTATTTT
abundance: .; j_gene: TRBJ2-7; v_gene: TRBV11-1; d_gene: .; CDR3aa: CASSSEGINSYEQYF; CDR3nt: TGTGCCAGCAGCTCGGAGGGGATCAACTCCTACGAGCAGTACTTC
abundance: many; j_gene: TRBJ1-4; v_gene: TRBV5-1; d_gene: .; CDR3aa: CASRVQGGNEKLFF; CDR3nt: TGCGCCAGCAGGGTACAGGGTGGTAATGAAAAACTGTTTTTT
abundance: many; j_gene: TRBJ1-6; v_gene: TRBV25-1; d_gene: .; CDR3aa: CASSEGRDPYNSPLHF; CDR3nt: TGTGCCAGCAGTGAAGGCAGGGATCCCTATAATTCACCCCTCCACTTT
abundance: .; j_gene: TRBJ2-3; v_gene: TRBV30; d_gene: TRBD1; CDR3aa: CAGQGVLPDTQYF; CDR3nt: TGTGCCGGACAGGGGGTGCTTCCAGATACGCAGTATTTT
abundance: many; j_gene: TRBJ2-3; v_gene: TRBV19; d_gene: .; CDR3aa: CASNERSLASTDTQYF; CDR3nt: TGTGCCAGTAACGAGCGGTCACTCGCTAGCACAGATACGCAGTATTTT
abundance: .; j_gene: TRBJ1-5; v_gene: TRBV18; d_gene: .; CDR3aa: CASSRFRDGDSNRPQHF; CDR3nt: TGTGCCAGCTCTCGATTCCGGGACGGAGATAGTAATCGGCCCCAGCATTTT
abundance: few; j_gene: TRBJ2-7; v_gene: TRBV7-9; d_gene: .; CDR3aa: CASSTTFTAGGPGDYEQYF; CDR3nt: TGTGCCAGCAGCACCACTTTTACCGCCGGGGGCCCGGGAGACTACGAGCAGTACTTC
abundance: many; j_gene: TRBJ2-2; v_gene: TRBV5-1; d_gene: TRBD2; CDR3aa: CASSHGLASNTGELFF; CDR3nt: TGCGCCAGCAGCCATGGACTAGCCTCGAACACCGGGGAGCTGTTTTTT
abundance: few; j_gene: TRBJ1-1; v_gene: TRBV7-2; d_gene: .; CDR3aa: CASSLQGSNTEAFF; CDR3nt: TGTGCCAGCAGCTTGCAGGGAAGTAATACTGAAGCTTTCTTT
abundance: many; j_gene: TRBJ2-1; v_gene: TRBV7-8; d_gene: .; CDR3aa: CASTGLASSYNEQFF; CDR3nt: TGTGCCAGCACCGGACTGGCCAGCTCCTACAATGAGCAGTTCTTC
abundance: many; j_gene: TRBJ1-2; v_gene: TRBV30; d_gene: TRBD1; CDR3aa: CAWRGTGGLQGYTF; CDR3nt: TGTGCCTGGAGAGGGACAGGGGGATTGCAAGGCTACACCTTC
abundance: .; j_gene: TRBJ2-3; v_gene: TRBV6-2/TRBV6-3; d_gene: .; CDR3aa: CASRPGHTSTDTQYF; CDR3nt: TGTGCCAGCAGGCCGGGACACACTAGCACAGATACGCAGTATTTT
abundance: .; j_gene: TRBJ2-5; v_gene: TRBV3-1; d_gene: TRBD1; CDR3aa: CASSQETGEDGETQYF; CDR3nt: TGTGCCAGCAGCCAAGAGACAGGGGAGGATGGAGAGACCCAGTACTTC
abundance: once; j_gene: TRBJ2-7; v_gene: TRBV5-1; d_gene: .; CDR3aa: CASSLGQGLSYEQYF; CDR3nt: TGCGCCAGCAGCTTGGGCCAGGGTCTATCCTACGAGCAGTACTTC
abundance: few; j_gene: TRBJ1-1; v_gene: TRBV11-2; d_gene: .; CDR3aa: CASSRGGVNTEAFF; CDR3nt: TGTGCCAGCAGCCGGGGGGGAGTGAACACTGAAGCTTTCTTT
abundance: few; j_gene: TRBJ2-3; v_gene: TRBV7-9; d_gene: .; CDR3aa: CASSPTRDTQYF; CDR3nt: TGTGCCAGCAGTCCGACGCGGGATACGCAGTATTTT
abundance: .; j_gene: TRBJ2-3; v_gene: TRBV15; d_gene: .; CDR3aa: CATSRVGLGTTDTQYF; CDR3nt: TGTGCCACCAGCAGAGTAGGTTTGGGCACCACAGATACGCAGTATTTT
abundance: .; j_gene: TRBJ2-1; v_gene: TRBV11-2; d_gene: .; CDR3aa: CASSPKGWSVSSYNKQFF; CDR3nt: TGTGCCAGCAGCCCAAAGGGGTGGTCAGTGAGCTCCTACAATAAGCAGTTCTTC
abundance: many; j_gene: TRBJ2-4; v_gene: TRBV11-2; d_gene: .; CDR3aa: CASSTGSFWDREKNIQYF; CDR3nt: TGTGCCAGCAGCACCGGGAGTTTTTGGGATCGGGAGAAAAACATTCAGTACTTC
abundance: many; j_gene: TRBJ2-5; v_gene: TRBV7-6; d_gene: .; CDR3aa: CATNEGRVGTQYF; CDR3nt: TGTGCCACCAATGAGGGCAGGGTAGGAACCCAGTACTTC
abundance: many; j_gene: TRBJ2-1; v_gene: TRBV29-1; d_gene: TRBD2; CDR3aa: CSAQRGTSGNEQFF; CDR3nt: TGCAGCGCCCAACGGGGGACTAGCGGGAATGAGCAGTTCTTC
abundance: many; j_gene: TRBJ2-1; v_gene: TRBV6-5; d_gene: TRBD2; CDR3aa: CASSSAGGRNEQFF; CDR3nt: TGTGCCAGCAGTTCGGCGGGGGGGCGGAATGAGCAGTTCTTC
abundance: many; j_gene: TRBJ2-2; v_gene: TRBV27; d_gene: .; CDR3aa: CASSLSLGPPGELFF; CDR3nt: TGTGCCAGCAGTTTATCGCTGGGGCCCCCCGGGGAGCTGTTTTTT
abundance: many; j_gene: TRBJ2-1; v_gene: TRBV6-1; d_gene: TRBD2; CDR3aa: CASSEEAGGPVEQFF; CDR3nt: TGTGCCAGCAGTGAAGAGGCGGGGGGGCCGGTTGAGCAGTTCTTC
abundance: .; j_gene: TRBJ2-3; v_gene: TRBV9; d_gene: .; CDR3aa: CASSRAGSTDTQYF; CDR3nt: TGTGCCAGCAGCCGAGCGGGTAGCACAGATACGCAGTATTTT
abundance: .; j_gene: TRBJ1-2; v_gene: TRBV5-1; d_gene: .; CDR3aa: CASSLGLGDYGYTF; CDR3nt: TGCGCCAGCAGCTTGGGGCTCGGCGACTATGGCTACACCTTC
abundance: few; j_gene: TRBJ1-2; v_gene: TRBV7-9; d_gene: .; CDR3aa: CASSLAASHYGYTF; CDR3nt: TGTGCCAGCAGCTTAGCCGCTAGCCACTATGGCTACACCTTC
abundance: many; j_gene: TRBJ2-7; v_gene: TRBV6-2/TRBV6-3; d_gene: .; CDR3aa: CASTRGWGVYEQYF; CDR3nt: TGTGCCAGCACCAGAGGGTGGGGAGTCTACGAGCAGTACTTC